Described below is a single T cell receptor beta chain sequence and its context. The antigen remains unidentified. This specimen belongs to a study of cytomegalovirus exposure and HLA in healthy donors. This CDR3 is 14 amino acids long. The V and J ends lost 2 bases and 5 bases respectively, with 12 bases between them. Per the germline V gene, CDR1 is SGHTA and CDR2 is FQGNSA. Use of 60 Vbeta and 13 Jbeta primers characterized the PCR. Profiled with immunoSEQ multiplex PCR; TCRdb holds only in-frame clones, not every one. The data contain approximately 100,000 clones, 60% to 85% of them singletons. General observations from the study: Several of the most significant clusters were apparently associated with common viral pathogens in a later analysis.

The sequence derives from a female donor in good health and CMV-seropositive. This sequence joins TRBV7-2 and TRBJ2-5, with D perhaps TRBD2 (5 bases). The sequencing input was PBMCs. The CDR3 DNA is TGTGCCAGCAGCTTATTTAGCGAGTCGGAGACCCAGTACTTC. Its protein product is CASSLFSESETQYF.